The present T cell receptor beta chain was sequenced within a study of T cell changes during pregnancy in multiple sclerosis. Germline V gene lookup returns CDR1 SGHAT and CDR2 FQNNGV. V shed 5 bases and J shed 5 bases, with 22 bases lying between them. The CDR3 is 17 amino acids. Repertoires were generated with immunoSEQ multiplex PCR, while TCRdb's copy carries only in-frame clones and drops some. The sample consists of about 94,000 clones, 90% to 95% of them appearing once. The specimen comprised peripheral blood, sampled after pregnancy. V is TRBV11-2 and J is TRBJ1-5, with TRBD1 as a possible D gene (6 bases). This clonotype was sampled from a female donor with multiple sclerosis, enrolled in a pregnancy study. Here the CDR3 reads CASSQGQAWEKDQPQHF. CDR3 coding DNA: TGTGCCAGCAGCCAGGGGCAGGCATGGGAAAAGGATCAGCCCCAGCATTTT.